This TCR beta chain was identified during a study of blood T cell repertoires in COVID-19. Per the authors' pipeline: How many nucleated cells were present was estimated from reference gene primer amplification. Generated by immunoSEQ multiplex PCR, the TCRdb table keeps only in-frame clones and is missing some. V, J and clone size are taken as reported in that table, and D and trimming were inferred from the DNA itself. The table has more than 200,000 clones, around 87% seen once. Donors in Cohort 3 who had recovered were those with two negative PCRs, healthcare professional clearance, or resolution of their symptoms. V lost 3 bases to trimming and J lost 5 bases; unmatched junction nucleotides: 3. Looked up from germline, CDR1 is LNHDA and CDR2 is SQIVND (reference sequence). The CDR3 length is 13 residues.

The sequenced sample was PBMCs or T cells enriched from blood (not recorded which). The chain employs TRBV19 and TRBJ2-5, with 7 positions matching TRBD1. This TCR derives from a woman in her forties or fifties who had recovered from COVID-19. Written as DNA, the CDR3 is TGTGCCAGTAGTATTCGCAGGGGGGAGACCCAGTACTTC. Translated: CASSIRRGETQYF.